A single sample is the source of the 7 T cell receptor beta chains below, sequenced in a study of T cell responses to AZD1222 COVID-19 vaccine. Generated by immunoSEQ multiplex PCR, the TCRdb table keeps only in-frame clones and is missing some. The sample holds 150,000 to 200,000 clones, 85% to 95% seen once. The sequencing used peripheral blood, collected on day 0 of AZD1222 vaccination. The receptors derive from an adult in good health.

The rearrangement joins TRBV6-4 to TRBJ2-7, with D possibly TRBD1 on 5 matching bases. This CDR3 is built from 15 residues. Deletions cut 4 bases from V and 0 bases from J, with 13 bases between. From germline, CDR1 is MRHNA and CDR2 SNTAGT. DNA for the CDR3: TGTGCCAGCAGTGCAGAAAGGGGCCCCTCCTACGAGCAGTACTTC. It specifies CASSAERGPSYEQYF.

The chain employs TRBV7-8 and TRBJ2-7; perhaps TRBD1 as D (6 bases). In germline, CDR1 is SGHVS, CDR2 FQNEAQ. The CDR3 is 16 amino acids. The V and J ends lost 2 bases and 3 bases respectively, with 17 bases between them. Here the CDR3 DNA reads TGTGCCAGCAGCTTATCCCGATGGGACACCGTCTACGAGCAGTACTTC. It is translated as CASSLSRWDTVYEQYF. The full variable domain, in which reference TRBV7-8 and TRBJ2-7 provide the parts outside the CDR3, is GAGVSQSPRYKVAKRGQDVALRCDPISGHVSLFWYQQALGQGPEFLTYFQNEAQLDKSGLPSDRFFAERPEGSVSTLKIQRTQQEDSAVYLCASSLSRWDTVYEQYFGPGTRLTVT.

The chain joins TRBV5-4 to TRBJ1-2; 11 bases match TRBD1. This CDR3 region has 14 residues. Germline assignment: CDR1 SGHNT and CDR2 YYREEE (reference sequence). Germline trimming cut 0 bases from V and 7 bases from J; bases unmatched to any gene: 2. The CDR3 sequence: CASSLAGQGAGYTF. As DNA, the CDR3 is TGTGCCAGCAGCTTGGCTGGACAGGGGGCTGGCTACACCTTC.

The chain uses TRBV12-3 or TRBV12-4 and TRBJ2-2, with D hard to call. Trimming removed 8 bases from V and 6 bases from J, with 7 bases in between. CDR3 length: 11 amino acids. The CDR3 DNA follows: TGTGCCAGCGCACGGTCCGGGGAGCTGTTTTTT. This codes for CASARSGELFF.

This chain connects TRBV30 to TRBJ2-4, with 12 bases matching TRBD2. The germline V gene encodes CDR1 GTSNPN and CDR2 SVGIG (reference sequence). The V and J ends lost 1 base and 10 bases, in that order; junction bases with no gene match: 2. CDR3 length equals 13 residues. CDR3 residues: CAWSATSGSIQYF. CDR3 nucleotide sequence: TGTGCCTGGAGTGCGACTAGCGGGAGTATTCAGTACTTC.

The V and J genes are TRBV10-3 and TRBJ2-7; the match to TRBD1 covers 9 bases. The CDR3 is made up of 13 amino acids. V lost 6 bases and J lost 6; bases outside the gene matches: 6. Germline-derived CDR1 and CDR2 are ENHRY and SYGVKD. CDR3 region: CAIRPGQGFEQYF. CDR3 DNA: TGTGCCATCAGACCTGGACAGGGGTTCGAGCAGTACTTC.

The chain carries TRBV4-1 and TRBJ2-7; D unclear. The CDR3 runs 13 residues. The V end was cut by 0 bases, the J end by 3 bases, with 6 bases between. In germline, CDR1 is MGHRA, CDR2 YSYEKL. CDR3 DNA sequence: TGCGCCAGCAGCCAAGATGGCTTCTACGAGCAGTACTTC. It codes for CASSQDGFYEQYF.